Listed here are 5 T cell receptor beta chains from one sample, sequenced in a study of T cell clonotyping in hematopoietic cell transplantation (dated by TCRdb to the early 2020s). The library was prepared using the immunoSEQ multiplex PCR assay. TCRdb's version of the immuneACCESS table is confined to in-frame rearrangements and falls short of the full clone set. An unresolved V gene accounts for under half of the shortfall where checked; the remainder is of unknown origin. For this sample the table gives roughly 11,000 clones, of which 92% were detected only once. Less than 15% of the sample is held by the ten biggest clonotypes. The sample's time point label is to be understood as: recipient sample about 28 days before transplant, after cytoreduction. The sample here was peripheral blood mononuclear cells, taken before stem cell transplant. Receptors were obtained from a woman aged 40 to 50 with acute myeloid leukemia. Some clones in this sample may be carry-over from other donors' samples.

V is TRBV5-3 and J is TRBJ1-5, with D possibly being TRBD1 (5 bases). TRBV5-3 is an ORF, with its function uncertain. With 1 base removed from V and 2 bases from J, the gap between germline ends came to 10 bases. The CDR3 is 15 residues long. CDR3 region: CARSLRGGGNQPQHF. CDR3 bases: TGTGCCAGAAGCTTGAGGGGCGGCGGCAATCAGCCCCAGCATTTT.

The chain uses TRBV30 and TRBJ1-2; 7 nucleotides agree with TRBD1. This CDR3 comprises 12 residues. Trimming removed 4 bases from V and 8 bases from J; junction bases left unmatched: 7. The germline CDR1 and CDR2 sequences are GTSNPN and SVGIG (reference sequence). The CDR3 DNA sequence: TGTGCCTGGAACCGACAGGGTGGAGGCTACACCTTC. Translated, it gives CAWNRQGGGYTF.

The chain couples TRBV9 to TRBJ2-5; weak D call: TRBD2 (6 bases). CDR3 length: 17 residues. Looked up from germline, CDR1 is SGDLS and CDR2 is YYNGEE. Trimming pared 0 bases from V and 4 bases from J, leaving 19 bases between. CDR3 coding DNA: TGTGCCAGCAGCGTAGCTACTCTTTGGAGGGCCGGAGAGACCCAGTACTTC. Translated: CASSVATLWRAGETQYF. The whole variable domain, filled in from reference TRBV9 and TRBJ2-5, reads DSGVTQTPKHLITATGQRVTLRCSPRSGDLSVYWYQQSLDQGLQFLIQYYNGEERAKGNILERFSAQQFPDLHSELNLSSLELGDSALYFCASSVATLWRAGETQYFGPGTRLLVL.

The gene calls are TRBV5-1 and TRBJ1-1; TRBD1 might be the D (5 bases). This CDR3 region has 15 residues. V lost 3 bases and J lost 0, with 12 bases in between. In germline, CDR1 is SGHRS, CDR2 YFSETQ. The CDR3 loop is CASSSRAGLNTEAFF. The CDR3 nucleotides read TGCGCCAGCAGCTCGCGAGCAGGGCTGAACACTGAAGCTTTCTTT.

The chain is built from TRBV27 and TRBJ1-2, with D uncertain. Germline assignment: CDR1 MNHEY and CDR2 SMNVEV (reference sequence). The CDR3 runs to 12 residues. V was clipped by 8 bases and J by 3 bases, with 10 bases between them. CDR3 sequence (DNA): TGTGCCAGCGGTCTGAGGGACTATGGCTACACCTTC. This encodes CASGLRDYGYTF.